Listed here are 7 T cell receptor beta chains from one sample, sequenced in a study of cytomegalovirus exposure and HLA in healthy donors. Sequenced by immunoSEQ multiplex PCR; TCRdb stores in-frame clones only, minus some. Here the sample spans 57,000 or so clones, 90% to 97% being singletons. The source material was PBMCs. The receptors come from a young man in good health and CMV-seronegative.

V is TRBV11-2 and J is TRBJ2-7; 7 bases fit TRBD2. Trimming took 1 base from V and 5 from J; bases not matched to a gene: 2. Per the germline V gene, CDR1 is SGHAT and CDR2 is FQNNGV. The CDR3 is made up of 13 amino acids. The DNA of the CDR3 is TGTGCCAGCAGCTTAGGACTAGCCAACGAGCAGTACTTC. Protein: CASSLGLANEQYF.

V usage is TRBV6-6 and J usage is TRBJ2-7, with 8 nucleotides matching TRBD1. The CDR3 is 15 residues long. The V and J ends lost 6 bases and 5 bases, in that order; junction bases with no gene match: 12. CDR1 is MNHNY and CDR2 is SVGAGI in the germline V gene (reference sequence). DNA of the CDR3: TGTGCCAGCAGGTCCTCGGCGACAGGGGCACACGAGCAGTACTTC. Protein product: CASRSSATGAHEQYF.

V and J are TRBV30 and TRBJ1-5, with D hard to call. Germline V gene lookup returns CDR1 GTSNPN and CDR2 SVGIG (reference sequence). The V end lost 0 bases, the J end lost 4 bases, and 7 bases lay between the germline ends. The CDR3 has 13 amino acids. The CDR3 nucleotides read TGTGCCTGGAGTGTGGGCGTGAATCAGCCCCAGCATTTT. This codes for CAWSVGVNQPQHF.

This chain links TRBV9 with TRBJ1-5; D might be TRBD1 (5 bases). This CDR3 spans 14 amino acids. With 7 bases removed from V and 1 base from J, the gap between germline ends came to 12 bases. Germline V CDR1 and CDR2: SGDLS, YYNGEE. The CDR3 DNA is TGTGCCAGCGGGGCCGGGGGGAGCAATCAGCCCCAGCATTTT. This translates into CASGAGGSNQPQHF.

The rearrangement uses TRBV6-1 and TRBJ1-1; no firm D call. Between the trimmed V and J ends, which lost 4 bases and 1 base, there was a span of 13 bases. This CDR3 region has 15 residues. Germline CDR1 reads MNHNS; CDR2 reads SASEGT. The CDR3 DNA follows: TGTGCCAGCAGTGCTGCTTTGGCGGGGAACACTGAAGCTTTCTTT. As protein: CASSAALAGNTEAFF.

This rearrangement joins TRBV11-2 to TRBJ1-4, with TRBD1 identical over 7 bases. CDR1 and CDR2 from the germline V gene are SGHAT and FQNNGV. Trimming at V came to 3 bases and at J to 5 bases, leaving 6 bases not matched to a gene. The length of the CDR3 is 15 residues. The CDR3 DNA reads TGTGCCAGCAGCTTCGGACAGGCCGTAAATGAAAAACTGTTTTTT. As protein: CASSFGQAVNEKLFF.

The rearrangement joins TRBV23-1 to TRBJ1-1; the match to TRBD1 covers 9 bases. TRBV23-1 is designated an ORF whose function remains uncertain. The CDR3 has 19 amino acids. Losses at the gene ends were 1 base for V and 4 bases for J; bases not matched to a gene: 16. This CDR3 reads CASSQLKSRDRASGTEAFF. Here the CDR3 DNA reads TGCGCCAGCAGTCAATTAAAAAGCCGGGACAGGGCCTCGGGCACTGAAGCTTTCTTT.